The 5 T cell receptor beta chains in this list originate from one sample, sequenced in a study of control samples from healthy donors and cancer patients. Here immunoSEQ multiplex PCR was the method, and the copy in TCRdb shows in-frame clones only, minus some. The data show around 100,000 clones, with 75% to 90% seen just once and under 20% held by the top ten. The sample was PBMCs. These TCRs come from a man aged 55 to 70 with lung cancer.

The chain uses TRBV3-1 (or the pseudogene TRBV3-2) and TRBJ1-5, with D unclear. V lost 1 base and J lost 10, with 8 bases in between. Germline CDR1 LGHDT, CDR2 YNNKEL (reference sequence). The CDR3 runs 12 residues. Here the CDR3 reads CASSQGEGPQHF. DNA of the CDR3: TGTGCCAGCAGCCAAGGTGAGGGTCCCCAGCATTTT.

The J gene is TRBJ1-4, the V gene TRBV18, with no clear D. Trimming pared 3 bases from V and 13 bases from J, leaving 21 bases between. Germline CDR1 reads KGHSH; CDR2 reads LQKENI. The CDR3 is 15 residues long. The CDR3 is CASSPGEASFIGLFF. CDR3 nucleotides: TGTGCCAGCTCACCTGGAGAGGCGTCCTTCATAGGACTGTTTTTT.

The J gene is TRBJ2-1, the V gene TRBV7-3; 7 nucleotides align to TRBD2. The CDR3 contains 14 residues. Germline V gives CDR1 SGHTA, CDR2 FQGTGA. Losses at the gene ends were 2 bases for V and 5 bases for J; bases not matched to a gene: 3. CDR3 nucleotide sequence: TGTGCCAGCAGCTTAGGCGGGGGTAACAATGAGCAGTTCTTC. This sequence encodes CASSLGGGNNEQFF.

The rearrangement uses TRBV30 and TRBJ1-1, with D unclear. V was clipped by 1 base and J by 3 bases, with 9 bases between them. Germline CDR1 reads GTSNPN; CDR2 reads SVGIG (reference sequence). The CDR3 is 13 residues long. The CDR3 DNA reads as TGTGCCTGGAGTGGGGGTTATCACACTGAAGCTTTCTTT. Protein sequence: CAWSGGYHTEAFF.

This clone occurred once. The chain links TRBV6-2 or TRBV6-3 to TRBJ2-5; 11 nucleotides align to TRBD2. This CDR3 has 16 amino acids. The germline V gene has CDR1 MNHEY and CDR2 SVGEGT. V lost 2 bases to trimming and J lost 4 bases; unmatched junction nucleotides: 6. The CDR3 loop is CASSYPPTSGAETQYF. In nucleotides, the CDR3 is TGTGCCAGCAGTTACCCGCCGACTAGCGGGGCAGAGACCCAGTACTTC.